The 31 T cell receptor beta chains below were found in one sample sequenced in a study of blood T cell repertoires in COVID-19. Sequencing used immunoSEQ multiplex PCR; TCRdb keeps in-frame clones, though not all of them. Counted here are more than 110,000 clones, approximately 80% occurring once; the ten biggest clones make up around 6%. The sequenced sample was PBMCs or T cells enriched from blood (not recorded which). These receptors were taken from a woman in her 50s who had recovered from COVID-19.

The chain links TRBV27 to TRBJ2-5; no reliable D call. V was clipped by 2 bases and J by 6 bases, with 19 bases between them. CDR1 MNHEY and CDR2 SMNVEV come from the germline V gene (reference sequence). The CDR3 loop spans 16 amino acids. CDR3 residues: CASSLPNRGSVKTQYF. The CDR3 nucleotides read TGTGCCAGCAGTTTACCAAATAGAGGAAGTGTGAAGACCCAGTACTTC.

This chain uses TRBV30 with TRBJ2-7, with TRBD1 matching 11 bases. Trimming cost V 6 bases and J 6 bases; bases outside gene matches: 7. The CDR3 is 13 residues long. The germline V gene has CDR1 GTSNPN and CDR2 SVGIG (reference sequence). CDR3 region: CACPGTGGIEQYF. Here the CDR3 DNA reads TGTGCCTGTCCCGGGACAGGGGGTATCGAGCAGTACTTC.

The V call is TRBV7-2, the J call TRBJ1-1, with TRBD1 identical over 7 bases. The germline gives CDR1 SGHTA, CDR2 FQGNSA. CDR3 length equals 13 residues. The ends lost 3 bases at V and 3 bases at J; junction bases unmatched: 1. CDR3 bases: TGTGCCAGCAGCTTCGGACAGGACACTGAAGCTTTCTTT. Amino acid sequence: CASSFGQDTEAFF. Looking up the rest from reference TRBV7-2 and TRBJ1-1 gives the full variable domain: GAGVSQSPSNKVTEKGKDVELRCDPISGHTALYWYRQSLGQGLEFLIYFQGNSAPDKSGLPSDRFSAERTGGSVSTLTIQRTQQEDSAVYLCASSFGQDTEAFFGQGTRLTVV.

This clone was observed once. Different DNA sequences within this sample yield the same CDR3. The chain links TRBV6-5 to TRBJ1-3; a possible D gene is TRBD1 (5 bases). V lost 3 bases, J lost 0 bases, and 9 bases lay in between. This CDR3 comprises 15 residues. Per germline, CDR1 MNHEY and CDR2 SVGAGI. The CDR3 region has the DNA TGTGCCAGCAGTTATCAGGGCCCCTCTGGAAACACCATATATTTT. This gives the protein CASSYQGPSGNTIYF.

The chain's CDR3 is CASSKQGGGTEAFF. For the CDR3, the DNA is TGTGCCAGCAGTAAACAGGGCGGGGGGACTGAAGCTTTCTTT. The gene calls are TRBV2 and TRBJ1-1; tentatively, D is TRBD1 (6 bases). V was pared by 5 bases and J by 5 bases, with 15 bases between. Germline V lookup: CDR1 SNHLY, CDR2 FYNNEI. This CDR3 region has 14 residues. Drawing the rest from reference TRBV2 and TRBJ1-1, the complete variable domain is EPEVTQTPSHQVTQMGQEVILRCVPISNHLYFYWYRQILGQKVEFLVSFYNNEISEKSEIFDDQFSVERPDGSNFTLKIRSTKLEDSAMYFCASSKQGGGTEAFFGQGTRLTVV.

The table lists this clone with a count of one. This sequence joins TRBV28 and TRBJ2-5; TRBD1 matches 10 bases. Unmatched junction bases numbered 9, after V lost 6 bases and J lost 2 bases. CDR3 size: 16 residues. Germline loops: CDR1 MDHEN, CDR2 SYDVKM. CDR3 nucleotide sequence: TGTGCCAGCAGGGACTCTCCGGGACAGGGGCAAGAGACCCAGTACTTC. This translates into CASRDSPGQGQETQYF.

This chain connects TRBV7-8 to TRBJ2-5, with a weak D call TRBD1 (6 bases). Trimming shortened V by 2 bases and J by 2 bases, and 15 bases separated the two germline ends. Germline CDR1 and CDR2: SGHVS and FQNEAQ. The CDR3 spans 16 residues. CDR3 coding DNA: TGTGCCAGCAGCTTAAACCAGAGACAGGCGCAAGAGACCCAGTACTTC. Translating it yields CASSLNQRQAQETQYF.

This clone was counted between two and nine times. The chain carries TRBV5-4 and TRBJ2-1; D is unresolved. Trimming shortened V by 2 bases and J by 9 bases, and 6 bases separated the two germline ends. CDR1 and CDR2 (germline): SGHNT, YYREEE (reference sequence). The CDR3 extends over 11 amino acids. The CDR3 loop is CASSFSFEQFF. In DNA, the CDR3 is TGTGCCAGCAGCTTCTCCTTTGAGCAGTTCTTC. The entire variable domain, with the rest obtained from reference TRBV5-4 and TRBJ2-1, is as follows: ETGVTQSPTHLIKTRGQQVTLRCSSQSGHNTVSWYQQALGQGPQFIFQYYREEENGRGNFPPRFSGLQFPNYSSELNVNALELDDSALYLCASSFSFEQFFGPGTRLTVL.

The V and J genes are TRBV2 and TRBJ1-5; maybe TRBD1 (6 bases). The V end lost 5 bases, the J end lost 5 bases, and 16 bases lay between the germline ends. The CDR3 covers 15 residues. Germline assignment: CDR1 SNHLY and CDR2 FYNNEI. The chain's CDR3 is CASSWGGRAYQPQHF. The CDR3 DNA is TGTGCCAGCAGTTGGGGGGGCCGGGCTTATCAGCCCCAGCATTTT.

The chain joins TRBV29-1 to TRBJ1-1; 7 positions agree with TRBD1. Germline loops: CDR1 SQVTM, CDR2 ANQGSEA. The CDR3 sequence is 14 residues long. J lost 4 bases, V lost 2 bases, and 7 bases had no gene match. CDR3 residues: CSVENRGRGTEAFF. In DNA form, the CDR3 reads TGCAGCGTTGAAAACAGGGGCCGGGGCACTGAAGCTTTCTTT.

The rearrangement links TRBV15 to TRBJ1-3; D is undetermined. This CDR3 is built from 15 residues. The germline gives CDR1 LNHNV, CDR2 YYDKDF (reference sequence). With 3 bases removed from V and 0 bases from J, the gap between germline ends came to 9 bases. The CDR3 protein is CATSSSTISGNTIYF. CDR3 DNA sequence: TGTGCCACCAGCAGCAGTACTATCTCTGGAAACACCATATATTTT. The whole variable domain, filled in from reference TRBV15 and TRBJ1-3, reads DAMVIQNPRYQVTQFGKPVTLSCSQTLNHNVMYWYQQKSSQAPKLLFHYYDKDFNNEADTPDNFQSRRPNTSFCFLDIRSPGLGDTAMYLCATSSSTISGNTIYFGEGSWLTVV.

The chain carries TRBV9 and TRBJ1-1; D is undetermined. This CDR3 is 15 amino acids long. V lost 0 bases, J lost 0 bases, and 9 bases lay in between. The germline gives CDR1 SGDLS, CDR2 YYNGEE. CDR3 sequence reads: CASSVVQHMNTEAFF. The CDR3 nucleotides read TGTGCCAGCAGCGTAGTACAGCACATGAACACTGAAGCTTTCTTT.

The genes are TRBV5-1 and TRBJ1-5; possibly TRBD1 for D (5 bases). The CDR3 spans 15 residues. CDR1 and CDR2 from the germline V gene are SGHRS and YFSETQ. V gave up 1 base and J gave up 3 bases, with 11 bases separating them. As DNA, the CDR3 is TGCGCCAGCAGCTTGCTGGGGCAGGTCAATCAGCCCCAGCATTTT. Residues: CASSLLGQVNQPQHF.

The genes are TRBV4-1 and TRBJ1-3, with D tentatively TRBD1 (6 bases). The germline gives CDR1 MGHRA, CDR2 YSYEKL. The germline V and J ends were trimmed by 0 bases and 4 bases, with 13 bases remaining between them. The CDR3 length is 16 residues. CDR3 sequence: CASSQDLQGAGNTIYF. The CDR3 DNA sequence: TGCGCCAGCAGCCAAGACTTACAGGGAGCAGGAAACACCATATATTTT.

The rearrangement links TRBV28 to TRBJ1-3, with 7 bases matching TRBD1. Trimming at V came to 4 bases and at J to 4 bases, leaving 7 bases not matched to a gene. This CDR3 has 15 residues. CDR1 MDHEN and CDR2 SYDVKM come from the germline V gene. CDR3 amino acids: CASSSPRGRGNTIYF. The CDR3 coding sequence is TGTGCCAGCAGTTCACCAAGGGGGCGAGGAAACACCATATATTTT.

The J gene is TRBJ1-1, the V gene TRBV6-5; D is unresolved. Trimming stripped 7 bases from V and 10 bases from J, with 16 bases between. Looked up from germline, CDR1 is MNHEY and CDR2 is SVGAGI. This CDR3 is 12 amino acids long. Written as DNA, the CDR3 is TGTGCCAGCACTGGCCAGCGCCCTGGAGCTTTCTTT. As protein: CASTGQRPGAFF.

The chain couples TRBV28 to TRBJ1-1; perhaps TRBD1 as D (6 bases). Germline assignment: CDR1 MDHEN and CDR2 SYDVKM. The CDR3 length is 13 residues. Trimming shortened V by 6 bases and J by 3 bases, and 11 bases separated the two germline ends. CDR3 sequence (DNA): TGTGCCAGCAGGGAGGGGGGGGACACTGAAGCTTTCTTT. Amino acid sequence: CASREGGDTEAFF.

This sequence joins TRBV12-3 or TRBV12-4 and TRBJ2-5, with TRBD1 identical over 8 bases. With V trimmed by 5 bases and J by 5 bases, 4 bases remained unmatched. This CDR3 has 13 residues. CDR3 sequence (DNA): TGTGCCAGCAGTCAGGGGGCGGGGGAGACCCAGTACTTC. It encodes CASSQGAGETQYF.

The CDR3, as DNA: TGCGCCAGCAGCTTGAGCGCAGGGGTGGATCAGCCCCAGCATTTT. Its translation: CASSLSAGVDQPQHF. The rearrangement links TRBV5-1 to TRBJ1-5; D might be TRBD1 (6 bases). This CDR3 is built from 15 residues. The germline V gene has CDR1 SGHRS and CDR2 YFSETQ. Trimming left V 1 base short and J 5 bases short, with 13 bases between.

The rearrangement links TRBV2 to TRBJ1-1; D gene ambiguous. Germline-derived CDR1 and CDR2 are SNHLY and FYNNEI. The germline V and J ends were trimmed by 4 bases and 0 bases, with 3 bases remaining between them. The CDR3 has 12 amino acids. The CDR3 protein is CASSALNTEAFF. CDR3 coding DNA: TGTGCCAGCAGTGCCTTGAACACTGAAGCTTTCTTT. Using reference TRBV2 and TRBJ1-1 for the parts outside the CDR3, the full variable domain is EPEVTQTPSHQVTQMGQEVILRCVPISNHLYFYWYRQILGQKVEFLVSFYNNEISEKSEIFDDQFSVERPDGSNFTLKIRSTKLEDSAMYFCASSALNTEAFFGQGTRLTVV.

The rearrangement links TRBV6-5 to TRBJ1-4, with D perhaps TRBD1 (5 bases). There are 14 residues in the CDR3. V was trimmed by 6 bases and J by 6 bases, leaving 14 bases between them. CDR1 and CDR2 (germline): MNHEY, SVGAGI. The CDR3 reads CASRSTDTYEKLFF. Written as DNA, the CDR3 is TGTGCCAGCAGGTCGACAGACACCTATGAAAAACTGTTTTTT.

The chain has TRBV7-3 and TRBJ1-2, with 11 bases aligning to TRBD1. Germline V gene sequence: CDR1 SGHTA, CDR2 FQGTGA. The CDR3 contains 17 residues. V trimming: 0 bases; J trimming: 6 bases; junction bases outside the gene matches: 9. The CDR3 region has the DNA TGTGCCAGCAGCTTAACTGGGACAGGGGGAAAAGTGGATGGCTACACCTTC. Protein: CASSLTGTGGKVDGYTF.

The chain recombines TRBV11-2 with TRBJ2-2, with D tentatively TRBD2 (5 bases). CDR1 SGHAT and CDR2 FQNNGV come from the germline V gene. Trimming removed 4 bases from V and 7 bases from J, with 10 bases in between. CDR3 length equals 13 residues. The CDR3: CASSSPTIGELFF. The CDR3 bases are TGTGCCAGCAGCTCCCCGACTATCGGGGAGCTGTTTTTT. Filled out from reference TRBV11-2 and TRBJ2-2, the complete variable domain reads EAGVAQSPRYKIIEKRQSVAFWCNPISGHATLYWYQQILGQGPKLLIQFQNNGVVDDSQLPKDRFSAERLKGVDSTLKIQPAKLEDSAVYLCASSSPTIGELFFGEGSRLTVL.

CDR3 region: CSGLDRGRAEAFF. The CDR3 DNA follows: TGCAGCGGCCTCGACAGGGGACGCGCTGAAGCTTTCTTT. The chain carries TRBV29-1 and TRBJ1-1; the match to TRBD1 covers 8 bases. This CDR3 comprises 13 residues. CDR1 is SQVTM, CDR2 ANQGSEA, per germline. V gave up 7 bases and J gave up 6 bases; unmatched junction bases: 10.

This clone was observed once. This sequence joins TRBV5-1 and TRBJ2-1; 7 bases agree with TRBD1. Losses at the gene ends were 3 bases for V and 2 bases for J; bases not matched to a gene: 5. The CDR3 extends over 15 amino acids. Germline CDR1 SGHRS, CDR2 YFSETQ. The CDR3: CASSSLGQAYNEQFF. The CDR3 region has the DNA TGCGCCAGCAGCTCACTCGGACAGGCCTACAATGAGCAGTTCTTC.

This chain joins TRBV29-1 and TRBJ2-5; 8 bases map to TRBD2. The CDR3 covers 16 residues. Looked up from germline, CDR1 is SQVTM and CDR2 is ANQGSEA. The junction had 16 bases not matched to a gene; V was cut back by 5 bases and J by 5 bases. The CDR3 sequence is CSVHKPAGGGGETQYF. CDR3 DNA: TGCAGCGTTCACAAACCAGCCGGGGGGGGAGGCGAGACCCAGTACTTC.

The V and J genes are TRBV6-6 and TRBJ1-5; maybe TRBD1 (6 bases). In germline, CDR1 is MNHNY, CDR2 SVGAGI (reference sequence). V was trimmed by 0 bases and J by 7 bases, leaving 13 bases between them. The CDR3 spans 15 residues. The DNA of the CDR3 is TGTGCCAGCAGTTACTCTTCAGGGGCGAACCAGCCCCAGCATTTT. Amino acids: CASSYSSGANQPQHF.

This clone was counted a few times. In nucleotides, the CDR3 is TGTGCCAGCAGTTTGGTAGGGGCCTTATTACTTTACGAGCAGTACTTC. It translates to CASSLVGALLLYEQYF. The chain links TRBV28 to TRBJ2-7; possible D gene TRBD1, 5 bases. In germline, CDR1 is MDHEN, CDR2 SYDVKM. Trimming cost V 3 bases and J 4 bases, with 19 bases left between them. The CDR3 consists of 16 residues.

The chain carries TRBV15 and TRBJ2-5; 8 bases line up with TRBD2. After removal of 1 base from V and 3 bases from J, the junction contained 4 bases not matched to a gene. From germline, CDR1 is LNHNV and CDR2 YYDKDF (reference sequence). This CDR3 is built from 15 residues. The CDR3 nucleotides are TGTGCCACCAGCAGAGTAGAAGCGGGGGAAGAGACCCAGTACTTC. Its translation: CATSRVEAGEETQYF.

This rearrangement joins TRBV24-1 to TRBJ2-2; 8 positions match TRBD2. Germline assignment: CDR1 KGHDR and CDR2 SFDVKD. The V segment lost 4 bases and the J segment 4 bases; nucleotides outside the gene matches: 4. The CDR3 runs 15 residues. CDR3 sequence reads: CATSDAGGGTGELFF. CDR3 DNA sequence: TGTGCCACCAGTGACGCGGGGGGCGGCACCGGGGAGCTGTTTTTT.

The genes are TRBV7-2 and TRBJ1-1, with D possibly TRBD1 on 5 matching bases. The CDR3 loop spans 13 amino acids. V was shortened by 1 base and J by 7 bases, with 10 bases between the two germline ends. Looked up from germline, CDR1 is SGHTA and CDR2 is FQGNSA. In DNA form, the CDR3 reads TGTGCCAGCAGCTTAGGTTTCGGGGGTGAAGCTTTCTTT. It is translated as CASSLGFGGEAFF.